This T cell receptor (beta chain) is drawn from a study of blood T cells in healthy people across ages. Germline V lookup: CDR1 SGHRS, CDR2 YFSETQ. V lost 6 bases and J lost 5; bases outside the gene matches: 8. This CDR3 has 14 residues. Drawn from each donor were around 10 milliliters of peripheral blood. Each sample provided at least 6 micrograms of extracted total RNA. Primed by a sample-barcoded 5' primer and a J-beta primer mix, a second PCR proceeded for about 6 to 12 cycles. A tag from a template-switch adaptor with 12 random nucleotides marked each cDNA molecule. Every sample gave at least 3 million paired-end reads containing CDR3. TCRdb re-analysed the 5' RACE reads in MiXCR, keeping a single row per CDR3 protein. The sample carries some 1.5 million distinct CDR3 sequences, approximately 43% recorded once. This clonotype was recorded a few times.

This TCR came from a young woman in good health. Sequenced sample: blood. V gene TRBV5-1 combines with J gene TRBJ2-1; 7 positions agree with TRBD2. CDR3 amino acids: CASNPAGMNNEQFF. DNA of the CDR3: TGCGCCAGCAATCCAGCGGGGATGAACAATGAGCAGTTCTTC.